The clone carrying this T cell receptor beta chain was observed a handful of times. Its antigen is still unknown. Unique molecular identifiers were incorporated into the prepared TCRbeta library. TCRdb called the PCR reads again in MiXCR, with one record for every CDR3 protein. The table lists about 400,000 distinct CDR3 sequences, 16% of them singletons. The source of the sample is a study of T-cell reconstitution after alpha-beta-depleted transplantation in children. Findings and limits, study-wide: T-cell counts and diversity at one year following transplant were attributed mainly to newly produced T cells.

CDR3 length: 16 residues. Germline trimming cut 4 bases from V and 9 bases from J; bases unmatched to any gene: 7. CDR1 and CDR2 from the germline V gene are KGHDR and SFDVKD. This sequence was found in a boy under two years old who had a stem cell transplant for Wiskott-Aldrich syndrome, so the T cells may come from the graft donor. The sample here was PBMCs, mostly from graft donor cells, taken 360 days after TCRalphabeta/CD19-depleted stem cell transplant. The V call is TRBV24-1, the J call TRBJ2-1; 14 bases are a match to TRBD2. The CDR3 nucleotides read TGTGCCACCAGTGACCGGGGACTAGCGGGAGCTTCTGAGCAGTTCTTC. Encoded protein: CATSDRGLAGASEQFF.